These 11 T cell receptor beta chains share one sample of origin, sequenced in a study of monozygotic twins with inflammatory bowel disease. Reprocessing the 5' RACE reads, TCRdb reports a single entry for every CDR3 protein and omits DNA. The specimen's table records some 150,000 distinct CDR3 sequences. Source material: blood. These receptors were taken from a human donor with ulcerative colitis or Crohn's disease, or a healthy co-twin of an affected twin (not recorded which).

The chain uses TRBV28 and TRBJ2-3; TCRdb names TRBD1, which stays unverified in the absence of DNA. The CDR3 covers 14 residues. CDR1 is MDHEN, CDR2 SYDVKM, per germline. CDR3 sequence: CASSRDSPTDTQYF.

This rearrangement joins TRBV24-1 to TRBJ2-3. CDR3 size: 16 residues. Per germline, CDR1 KGHDR and CDR2 SFDVKD. The CDR3 reads CATSDTSRSSTDTQYF.

The genes are TRBV7-9 and TRBJ2-1; TCRdb proposes TRBD1, but this gene call is untestable without DNA. The germline gives CDR1 SEHNR, CDR2 FQNEAQ (reference sequence). This CDR3 region has 13 residues. CDR3 sequence: CASSLVRDREQFF. Full variable domain (remainder filled in from reference TRBV7-9 and TRBJ2-1): DTGVSQNPRHKITKRGQNVTFRCDPISEHNRLYWYRQTLGQGPEFLTYFQNEAQLEKSRLLSDRFSAERPKGSFSTLEIQRTEQGDSAMYLCASSLVRDREQFFGPGTRLTVL.

The V call is TRBV7-2, the J call TRBJ2-3. The CDR3 covers 13 residues. Germline-derived CDR1 and CDR2 are SGHTA and FQGNSA. CDR3 loop: CASSSDVTDTQYF.

CDR3 in amino acids: CASSKRGLDQAFF. This rearrangement joins TRBV5-6 to TRBJ1-1; TCRdb proposes TRBD1, but this gene call is untestable without DNA. The CDR3 contains 13 residues. Germline CDR1 is SGHDT and CDR2 is YYEEEE. The whole variable domain, remainder taken from reference TRBV5-6 and TRBJ1-1, is DAGVTQSPTHLIKTRGQQVTLRCSPKSGHDTVSWYQQALGQGPQFIFQYYEEEERQRGNFPDRFSGHQFPNYSSELNVNALLLGDSALYLCASSKRGLDQAFFGQGTRLTVV.

J is TRBJ2-3 and V is TRBV6-1; TCRdb designates TRBD2, a call that cannot be tested without DNA. Germline CDR1 is MNHNS and CDR2 is SASEGT. The CDR3 covers 14 residues. The chain's CDR3 is CAIARGYGTDTQYF.

This chain uses TRBV15 with TRBJ1-4; TCRdb designates TRBD1, a call that cannot be tested without DNA. Germline assignment: CDR1 LNHNV and CDR2 YYDKDF (reference sequence). The CDR3 length is 15 residues. This CDR3 is CATSGTTQGNEKLFF.

This sequence joins TRBV7-2 and TRBJ1-4. The CDR3 is 16 residues long. Per the germline V gene, CDR1 is SGHTA and CDR2 is FQGNSA. The CDR3 reads CASSSRQGSVNEKLFF.

This chain joins TRBV12-3 or TRBV12-4 and TRBJ2-7; TCRdb's D call of TRBD1 is untestable without DNA. The length of the CDR3 is 15 residues. The CDR3 reads CASSPGTSIYSEQYF.

The V and J genes are TRBV12-3 or TRBV12-4 and TRBJ2-3. CDR3 length equals 14 residues. The CDR3 sequence is CASSLSGLGGTQYF.

The chain couples TRBV7-3 to TRBJ2-7; TCRdb selects TRBD1, and the lack of DNA leaves this call unchecked. Per germline, CDR1 SGHTA and CDR2 FQGTGA. The length of the CDR3 is 15 residues. The CDR3 reads CASSLTFAGESEQYF. The entire variable domain, with the rest obtained from reference TRBV7-3 and TRBJ2-7, is as follows: GAGVSQTPSNKVTEKGKYVELRCDPISGHTALYWYRQSLGQGPEFLIYFQGTGAADDSGLPNDRFFAVRPEGSVSTLKIQRTERGDSAVYLCASSLTFAGESEQYFGPGTRLTVT.